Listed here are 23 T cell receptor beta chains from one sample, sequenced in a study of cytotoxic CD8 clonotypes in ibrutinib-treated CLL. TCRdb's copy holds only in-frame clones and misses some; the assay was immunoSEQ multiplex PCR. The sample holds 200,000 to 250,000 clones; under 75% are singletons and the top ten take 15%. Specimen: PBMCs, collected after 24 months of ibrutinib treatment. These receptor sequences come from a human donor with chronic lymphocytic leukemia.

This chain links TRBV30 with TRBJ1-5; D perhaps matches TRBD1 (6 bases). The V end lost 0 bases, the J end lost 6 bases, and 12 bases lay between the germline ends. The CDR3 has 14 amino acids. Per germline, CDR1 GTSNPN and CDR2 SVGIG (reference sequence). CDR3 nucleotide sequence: TGTGCCTGGAGTGTAGGGGGGGATGGTCAGCCCCAGCATTTT. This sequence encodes CAWSVGGDGQPQHF.

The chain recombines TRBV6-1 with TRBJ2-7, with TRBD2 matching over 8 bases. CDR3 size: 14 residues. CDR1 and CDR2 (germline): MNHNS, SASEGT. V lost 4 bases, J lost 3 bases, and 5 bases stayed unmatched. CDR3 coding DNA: TGTGCCAGCAGTGTTTCCGGGGGGGGCTACGAGCAGTACTTC. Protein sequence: CASSVSGGGYEQYF.

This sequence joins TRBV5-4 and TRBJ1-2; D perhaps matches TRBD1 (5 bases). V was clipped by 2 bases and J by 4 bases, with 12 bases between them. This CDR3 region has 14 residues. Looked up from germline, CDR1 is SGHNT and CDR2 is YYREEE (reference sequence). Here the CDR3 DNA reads TGTGCCAGCAGCTTCGGAGGGGAGGGCTATGGCTACACCTTC. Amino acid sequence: CASSFGGEGYGYTF.

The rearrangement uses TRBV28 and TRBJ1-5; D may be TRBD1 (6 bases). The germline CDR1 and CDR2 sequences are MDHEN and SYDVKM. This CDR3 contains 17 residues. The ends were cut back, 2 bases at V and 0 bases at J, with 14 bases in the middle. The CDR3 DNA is TGTGCCAGCAGTTTAGGGGGGGGGCAGTATAGCAATCAGCCCCAGCATTTT. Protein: CASSLGGGQYSNQPQHF.

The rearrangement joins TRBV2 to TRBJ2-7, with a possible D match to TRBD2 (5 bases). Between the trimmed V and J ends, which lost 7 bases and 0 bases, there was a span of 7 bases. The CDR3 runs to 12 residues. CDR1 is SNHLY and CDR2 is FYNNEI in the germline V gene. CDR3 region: CASIRDSYEQYF. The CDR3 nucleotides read TGTGCCAGCATCCGGGACTCCTACGAGCAGTACTTC. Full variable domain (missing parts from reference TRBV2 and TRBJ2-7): EPEVTQTPSHQVTQMGQEVILRCVPISNHLYFYWYRQILGQKVEFLVSFYNNEISEKSEIFDDQFSVERPDGSNFTLKIRSTKLEDSAMYFCASIRDSYEQYFGPGTRLTVT.

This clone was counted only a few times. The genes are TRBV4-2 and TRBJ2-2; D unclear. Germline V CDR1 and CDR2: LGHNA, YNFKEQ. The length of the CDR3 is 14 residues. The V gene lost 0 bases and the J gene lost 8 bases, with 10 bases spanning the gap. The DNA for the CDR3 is TGTGCCAGCAGCCAAGAAGGTAGTCGTGGGGAGCTGTTTTTT. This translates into CASSQEGSRGELFF.

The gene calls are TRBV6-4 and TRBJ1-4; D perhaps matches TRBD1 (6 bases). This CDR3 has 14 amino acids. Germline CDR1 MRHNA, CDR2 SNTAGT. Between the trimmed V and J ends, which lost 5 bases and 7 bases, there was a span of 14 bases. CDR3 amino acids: CASSRGRESEKLFF. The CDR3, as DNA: TGTGCCAGCAGTCGGGGGCGAGAGAGTGAAAAACTGTTTTTT.

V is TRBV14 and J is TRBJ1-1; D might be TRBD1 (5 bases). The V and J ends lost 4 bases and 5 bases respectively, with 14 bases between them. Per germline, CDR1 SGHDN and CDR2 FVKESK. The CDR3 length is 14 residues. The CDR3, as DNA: TGTGCCAGCAGCCCGTGGGGGGGTGAGACTGAAGCTTTCTTT. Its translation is CASSPWGGETEAFF.

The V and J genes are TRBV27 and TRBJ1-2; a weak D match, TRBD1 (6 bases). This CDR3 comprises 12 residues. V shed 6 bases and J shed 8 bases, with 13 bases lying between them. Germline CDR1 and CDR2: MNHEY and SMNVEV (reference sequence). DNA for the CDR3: TGTGCCAGCAGCCCGACCGGGGGCGGCTACACCTTC. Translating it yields CASSPTGGGYTF.

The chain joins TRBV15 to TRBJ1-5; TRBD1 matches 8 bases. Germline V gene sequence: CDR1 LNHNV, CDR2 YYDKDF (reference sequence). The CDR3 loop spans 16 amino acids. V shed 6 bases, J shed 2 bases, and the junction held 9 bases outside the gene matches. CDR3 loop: CATSRTGWRRNQPQHF. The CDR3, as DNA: TGTGCCACCAGTAGGACAGGGTGGCGTCGCAATCAGCCCCAGCATTTT.

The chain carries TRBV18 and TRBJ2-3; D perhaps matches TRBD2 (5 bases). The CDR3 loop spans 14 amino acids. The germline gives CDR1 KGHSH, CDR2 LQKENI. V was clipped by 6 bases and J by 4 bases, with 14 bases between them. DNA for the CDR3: TGTGCCAGCTCCCTAGGGAGTCCTCCAGATACGCAGTATTTT. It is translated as CASSLGSPPDTQYF.

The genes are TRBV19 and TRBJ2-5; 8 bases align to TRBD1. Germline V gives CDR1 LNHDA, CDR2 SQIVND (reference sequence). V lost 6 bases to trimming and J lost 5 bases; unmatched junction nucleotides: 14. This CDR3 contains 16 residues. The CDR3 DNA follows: TGTGCCAGTAGCCTCCAGGGGTCAGGGGGCTCCGAGACCCAGTACTTC. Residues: CASSLQGSGGSETQYF.

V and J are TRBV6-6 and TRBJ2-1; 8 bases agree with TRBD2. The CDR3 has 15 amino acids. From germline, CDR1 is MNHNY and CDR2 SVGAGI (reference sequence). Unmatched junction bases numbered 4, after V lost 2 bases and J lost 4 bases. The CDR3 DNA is TGTGCCAGCAGTTACCCCAGCGGGGGATACAATGAGCAGTTCTTC. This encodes CASSYPSGGYNEQFF.

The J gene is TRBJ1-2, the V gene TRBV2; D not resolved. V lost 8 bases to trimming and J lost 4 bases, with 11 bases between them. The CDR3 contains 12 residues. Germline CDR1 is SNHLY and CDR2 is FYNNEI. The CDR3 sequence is CASWEDPYGYTF. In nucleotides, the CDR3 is TGTGCCAGCTGGGAGGATCCCTATGGCTACACCTTC.

The CDR3 protein is CATSARDSLTEAFF. CDR3 DNA: TGTGCCACCAGCGCCCGGGACAGCTTGACTGAAGCTTTCTTT. The rearrangement uses TRBV15 and TRBJ1-1; 7 bases align to TRBD1. From germline, CDR1 is LNHNV and CDR2 YYDKDF (reference sequence). The V segment lost 5 bases and the J segment 5 bases; nucleotides outside the gene matches: 8. The CDR3 is made up of 14 amino acids.

As DNA, the CDR3 is TGTGCCAGCAGCTTAGTAGACAGCATAACTAATGAAAAACTGTTTTTT. Protein sequence: CASSLVDSITNEKLFF. This chain uses TRBV7-2 with TRBJ1-4; possible D gene TRBD1, 5 bases. The germline V gene has CDR1 SGHTA and CDR2 FQGNSA. V dropped 1 base and J dropped 1 base, with 10 bases sitting between them. The CDR3 spans 16 residues.

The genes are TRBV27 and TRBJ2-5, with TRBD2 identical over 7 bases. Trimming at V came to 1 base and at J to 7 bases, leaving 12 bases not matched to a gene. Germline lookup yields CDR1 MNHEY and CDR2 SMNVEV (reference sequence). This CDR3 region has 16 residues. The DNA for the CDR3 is TGTGCCAGCAGTTTATTTTCGGGACCCTCGGGGGGGACCCAGTACTTC. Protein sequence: CASSLFSGPSGGTQYF.

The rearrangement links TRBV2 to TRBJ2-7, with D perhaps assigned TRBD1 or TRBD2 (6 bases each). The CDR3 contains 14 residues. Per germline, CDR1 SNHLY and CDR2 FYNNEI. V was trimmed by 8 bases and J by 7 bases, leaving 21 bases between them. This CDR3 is CASRLGGDRGEQYF. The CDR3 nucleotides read TGTGCCAGCCGACTGGGAGGAGATAGGGGGGAGCAGTACTTC.

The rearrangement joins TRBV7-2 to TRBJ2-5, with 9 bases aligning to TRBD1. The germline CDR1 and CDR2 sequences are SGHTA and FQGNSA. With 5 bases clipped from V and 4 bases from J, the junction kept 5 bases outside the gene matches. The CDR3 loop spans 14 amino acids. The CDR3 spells CASSQDRGTETQYF. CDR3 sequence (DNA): TGTGCCAGCAGCCAGGACAGGGGCACAGAGACCCAGTACTTC.

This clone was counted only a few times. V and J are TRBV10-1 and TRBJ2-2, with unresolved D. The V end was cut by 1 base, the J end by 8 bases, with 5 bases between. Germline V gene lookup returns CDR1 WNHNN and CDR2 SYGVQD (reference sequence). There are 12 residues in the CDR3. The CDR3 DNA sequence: TGCGCCAGCAGTGAGTGGGCTGGGGAGCTGTTTTTT. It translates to CASSEWAGELFF.

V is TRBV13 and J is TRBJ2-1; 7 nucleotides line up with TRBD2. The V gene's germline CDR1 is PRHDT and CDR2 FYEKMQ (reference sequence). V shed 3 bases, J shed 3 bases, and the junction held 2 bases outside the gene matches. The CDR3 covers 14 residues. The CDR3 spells CASSLGDYYNEQFF. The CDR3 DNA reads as TGTGCCAGCAGCTTGGGGGACTACTACAATGAGCAGTTCTTC.

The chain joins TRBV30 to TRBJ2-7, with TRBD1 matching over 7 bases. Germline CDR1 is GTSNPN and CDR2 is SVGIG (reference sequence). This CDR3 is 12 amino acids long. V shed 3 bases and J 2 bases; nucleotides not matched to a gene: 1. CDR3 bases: TGTGCCTGGAGGCAGGGGGCCTACGAGCAGTACTTC. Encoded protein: CAWRQGAYEQYF.

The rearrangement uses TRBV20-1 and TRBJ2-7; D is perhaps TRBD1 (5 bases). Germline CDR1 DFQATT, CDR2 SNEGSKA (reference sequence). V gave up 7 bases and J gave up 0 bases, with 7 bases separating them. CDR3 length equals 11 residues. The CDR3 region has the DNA TGCAGTGGCAGGGCCTCCTACGAGCAGTACTTC. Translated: CSGRASYEQYF.